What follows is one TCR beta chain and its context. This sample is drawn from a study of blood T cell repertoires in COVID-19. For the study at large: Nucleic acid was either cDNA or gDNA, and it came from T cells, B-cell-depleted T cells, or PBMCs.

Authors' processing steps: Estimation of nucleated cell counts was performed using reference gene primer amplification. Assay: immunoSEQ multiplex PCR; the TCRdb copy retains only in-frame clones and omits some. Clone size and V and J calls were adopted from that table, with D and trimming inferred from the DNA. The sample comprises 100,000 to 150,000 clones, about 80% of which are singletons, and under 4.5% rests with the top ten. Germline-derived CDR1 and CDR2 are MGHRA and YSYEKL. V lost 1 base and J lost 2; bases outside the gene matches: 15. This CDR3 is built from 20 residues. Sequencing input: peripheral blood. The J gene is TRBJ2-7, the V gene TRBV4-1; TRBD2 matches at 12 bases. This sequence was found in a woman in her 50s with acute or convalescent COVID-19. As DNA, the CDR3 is TGCGCCAGCAGCCAAGTGACTAGCGGGAGTAGTAATGGAAATGCCTACGAGCAGTACTTC. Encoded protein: CASSQVTSGSSNGNAYEQYF.